The 32 T cell receptor beta chains below were found in one sample sequenced in a study of OX40 agonist ivuxolimab in advanced cancers. Assay used: immunoSEQ multiplex PCR; TCRdb lists only in-frame clones, some missing. The table has roughly 60,000 clones, more than 80% seen once; the top ten hold roughly 13%. The source was CD4+ or CD8+ T cells sorted from blood, collected in a trial of the OX40 agonist ivuxolimab. The receptors shown here come from an adult with an advanced solid tumor such as melanoma, head and neck, liver or kidney cancer.

The V gene is TRBV2, the J gene TRBJ2-7, with TRBD1 as a possible D gene (5 bases). Germline CDR1 reads SNHLY; CDR2 reads FYNNEI. With 7 bases removed from V and 2 bases from J, the gap between germline ends came to 9 bases. This CDR3 has 12 residues. CDR3 in amino acids: CASNSGTYEQYF. CDR3 nucleotides: TGTGCCAGCAACTCAGGGACCTACGAGCAGTACTTC.

The chain joins TRBV18 to TRBJ2-5; D is perhaps TRBD1 (6 bases). V gave up 2 bases and J gave up 5 bases, with 18 bases separating them. The length of the CDR3 is 16 residues. Germline loops: CDR1 KGHSH, CDR2 LQKENI. The CDR3, as DNA: TGTGCCAGCTCACCATTCGTTGGGACAAATGGGGAGACCCAGTACTTC. Translating it yields CASSPFVGTNGETQYF.

The chain joins TRBV6-1 to TRBJ2-7; the match to TRBD1 covers 9 bases. From germline, CDR1 is MNHNS and CDR2 SASEGT. Losses at the gene ends were 5 bases for V and 6 bases for J; bases not matched to a gene: 5. The CDR3 has 13 residues. CDR3 sequence (DNA): TGTGCCAGCAGTTCCGGGACAGGGTTCGAGCAGTACTTC. It encodes CASSSGTGFEQYF.

V gene TRBV14 combines with J gene TRBJ2-1, with 8 bases identical to TRBD2. V lost 3 bases and J lost 3; bases outside the gene matches: 7. CDR3 length equals 16 residues. The germline V gene encodes CDR1 SGHDN and CDR2 FVKESK. CDR3 nucleotides: TGTGCCAGCAGCCAGTTCTCCGGGAGGGTCTACAATGAGCAGTTCTTC. Translated: CASSQFSGRVYNEQFF.

The J gene is TRBJ1-2, the V gene TRBV7-9; TRBD1 matches 9 bases. The CDR3 runs to 17 residues. Germline CDR1 SEHNR, CDR2 FQNEAQ (reference sequence). The V and J ends lost 4 bases and 0 bases, in that order; junction bases with no gene match: 9. The CDR3, as DNA: TGTGCCAGCAGCTCCCTAGGTCGACAGGGGGCTAACTATGGCTACACCTTC. Its translation is CASSSLGRQGANYGYTF.

The chain employs TRBV7-3 and TRBJ2-5; TRBD1 matches 10 bases. CDR1 and CDR2 from the germline V gene are SGHTA and FQGTGA. CDR3 length: 15 residues. J gave up 4 bases and V 5 bases, and 7 bases lay outside the gene matches. The CDR3 protein is CASSRGQGVRETQYF. For the CDR3, the DNA is TGTGCCAGCAGCCGCGGACAGGGGGTGAGAGAGACCCAGTACTTC.

V is TRBV25-1 and J is TRBJ1-3; D unclear. Germline loops: CDR1 MGHDK, CDR2 SYGVNS. Trimming removed 4 bases at V and 4 bases at J, with 14 bases between. There are 15 residues in the CDR3. The CDR3 bases are TGTGCCAGCAGTGTGGACCAAAACCCCGGAAACACCATATATTTT. This gives the protein CASSVDQNPGNTIYF. Using reference TRBV25-1 and TRBJ1-3 for the parts outside the CDR3, the full variable domain is EADIYQTPRYLVIGTGKKITLECSQTMGHDKMYWYQQDPGMELHLIHYSYGVNSTEKGDLSSESTVSRIRTEHFPLTLESARPSHTSQYLCASSVDQNPGNTIYFGEGSWLTVV.

The chain carries TRBV9 and TRBJ2-3, with a weak D call TRBD2 (6 bases). The CDR3 is 16 amino acids. The germline V gene has CDR1 SGDLS and CDR2 YYNGEE. V was cut by 0 bases and J by 2 bases, with 13 bases left in between. The CDR3 sequence: CASSVAGVAYTDTQYF. The CDR3 DNA reads as TGTGCCAGCAGCGTAGCGGGAGTTGCTTACACAGATACGCAGTATTTT.

The gene calls are TRBV4-1 and TRBJ2-6; 9 bases agree with TRBD1. The J segment lost 0 bases and the V segment lost 4 bases, leaving 7 bases of the junction unmatched. CDR1 is MGHRA and CDR2 is YSYEKL in the germline V gene. CDR3 length: 18 residues. CDR3 DNA: TGCGCCAGCAGCCCCCGGGACAGGGTAAGCTCTGGGGCCAACGTCCTGACTTTC. It specifies CASSPRDRVSSGANVLTF.

This chain connects TRBV10-3 to TRBJ2-5, with TRBD2 matching 8 bases. V gave up 5 bases and J gave up 5 bases; unmatched junction bases: 4. This CDR3 has 13 amino acids. The germline V gene has CDR1 ENHRY and CDR2 SYGVKD. CDR3 sequence reads: CAISSGSWETQYF. CDR3 DNA sequence: TGTGCCATCAGTAGCGGGAGTTGGGAGACCCAGTACTTC.

The V call is TRBV11-3, the J call TRBJ1-1; 7 positions match TRBD1. V was clipped by 7 bases and J by 1 base; unmatched bases: 6. The CDR3 runs 14 residues. Per germline, CDR1 SGHNT and CDR2 YENEEA. This chain's CDR3 is CASNRDRQNTEAFF. Written as DNA, the CDR3 is TGTGCCAGCAACCGGGACAGACAGAACACTGAAGCTTTCTTT.

The chain is built from TRBV7-2 and TRBJ2-3; no definite D call. V dropped 1 base and J dropped 4 bases, with 3 bases sitting between them. The germline V gene encodes CDR1 SGHTA and CDR2 FQGNSA. This CDR3 is 12 amino acids long. CDR3 DNA: TGTGCCAGCAGCTTAGTGGCAGATACGCAGTATTTT. It codes for CASSLVADTQYF.

This chain joins TRBV7-2 and TRBJ1-2; maybe TRBD1 (5 bases). The CDR3 is 18 residues long. V was pared by 3 bases and J by 2 bases, with 22 bases between. The germline V gene has CDR1 SGHTA and CDR2 FQGNSA. The CDR3: CASSFVPWSSGSNYGYTF. The DNA for the CDR3 is TGTGCCAGCAGCTTTGTTCCGTGGTCATCAGGGTCGAACTATGGCTACACCTTC.

The V call is TRBV13, the J call TRBJ2-7, with 8 bases lining up with TRBD1. In germline, CDR1 is PRHDT, CDR2 FYEKMQ (reference sequence). CDR3 size: 14 residues. The J segment lost 9 bases and the V segment lost 7 bases, leaving 14 bases of the junction unmatched. The CDR3, as DNA: TGTGCCAGCACCGACCCCGGGACAGGTTCCGTGCAGTACTTC. This encodes CASTDPGTGSVQYF.

The rearrangement links TRBV5-1 to TRBJ2-1; maybe TRBD2 (5 bases). The CDR3 runs to 14 residues. In germline, CDR1 is SGHRS, CDR2 YFSETQ. V dropped 4 bases and J dropped 4 bases, with 12 bases sitting between them. Written as DNA, the CDR3 is TGCGCCAGCAGCGACCCCTCGGGATACAATGAGCAGTTCTTC. As protein: CASSDPSGYNEQFF.

The V and J genes are TRBV2 and TRBJ2-7, with 10 bases aligning to TRBD2. Losses at the gene ends were 9 bases for V and 4 bases for J; bases not matched to a gene: 15. The CDR3 is made up of 16 amino acids. Germline loops: CDR1 SNHLY, CDR2 FYNNEI. DNA of the CDR3: TGTGCCAGATCAGCGGGAGGGCCGGTTAGTAGGTACGAGCAGTACTTC. Protein: CARSAGGPVSRYEQYF.

The J gene is TRBJ2-2, the V gene TRBV18; TRBD2 agrees at 8 bases. The CDR3 consists of 17 residues. Germline-derived CDR1 and CDR2 are KGHSH and LQKENI. The V segment lost 0 bases and the J segment 5 bases; nucleotides outside the gene matches: 8. CDR3: CASSPPSSGRITGELFF. The CDR3 DNA follows: TGTGCCAGCTCACCACCAAGCAGCGGGAGAATTACCGGGGAGCTGTTTTTT.

The V and J genes are TRBV28 and TRBJ1-4; D might be TRBD1 (6 bases). The CDR3 totals 15 residues. Germline V lookup: CDR1 MDHEN, CDR2 SYDVKM. V dropped 6 bases and J dropped 8 bases, with 19 bases sitting between them. The CDR3 DNA sequence: TGTGCCAGCAGCTCCCAGGCAAAGGGGGTAGAAAAACTGTTTTTT. It codes for CASSSQAKGVEKLFF.

The chain is built from TRBV18 and TRBJ2-3; 11 positions agree with TRBD2. Germline-derived CDR1 and CDR2 are KGHSH and LQKENI. V lost 3 bases and J lost 2; bases outside the gene matches: 4. This CDR3 is 16 amino acids long. In DNA, the CDR3 is TGTGCCAGCTCACCCGGGACTAGCGGATTCACAGATACGCAGTATTTT. It codes for CASSPGTSGFTDTQYF.

The J gene is TRBJ1-1, the V gene TRBV7-6, with D perhaps matching TRBD1 (5 bases). Trimming cost V 1 base and J 1 base, with 19 bases left between them. This CDR3 is 18 amino acids long. CDR1 SGHVS and CDR2 FNYEAQ come from the germline V gene. The chain's CDR3 is CASSLGPSRGGKNTEAFF. Written as DNA, the CDR3 is TGTGCCAGCAGCTTAGGACCGTCCCGGGGGGGGAAGAACACTGAAGCTTTCTTT.

This chain uses TRBV14 with TRBJ2-1; D is uncertain. CDR1 is SGHDN and CDR2 is FVKESK in the germline V gene. The CDR3 runs to 16 residues. Trimming stripped 4 bases from V and 5 bases from J, with 18 bases between. CDR3 in DNA: TGTGCCAGCAGCCGAGTCCGTTTGAGCCATCACAATGAGCAGTTCTTC. Amino acids: CASSRVRLSHHNEQFF.

This clone was seen only once. The chain combines TRBV4-3 with TRBJ1-2; maybe TRBD1 (5 bases). CDR1 LGHNA and CDR2 YSLEER come from the germline V gene. V lost 3 bases and J 6 bases, leaving 17 bases between the germline ends. The CDR3 consists of 15 residues. CDR3 coding DNA: TGCGCCAGCAGCCATTTACAGGTATCTCGGGATGGCTACACCTTC. Protein: CASSHLQVSRDGYTF.

The rearrangement uses TRBV5-4 and TRBJ2-3; D is perhaps TRBD1 (6 bases). Trimming removed 1 base at V and 0 bases at J, with 9 bases between. Germline assignment: CDR1 SGHNT and CDR2 YYREEE (reference sequence). The CDR3 contains 15 residues. CDR3 amino acids: CASSLRQVSTDTQYF. CDR3 DNA sequence: TGTGCCAGCAGCTTGAGACAGGTTAGCACAGATACGCAGTATTTT.

V is TRBV28 and J is TRBJ1-1; D gene ambiguous. CDR1 is MDHEN, CDR2 SYDVKM, per germline. Trimming cost V 6 bases and J 0 bases, with 11 bases left between them. There are 14 residues in the CDR3. The CDR3 is CASRPGLMNTEAFF. The CDR3 nucleotides are TGTGCCAGCAGACCCGGACTCATGAACACTGAAGCTTTCTTT.

This sequence joins TRBV10-3 and TRBJ2-3; 10 nucleotides align to TRBD2. From germline, CDR1 is ENHRY and CDR2 SYGVKD. Trimming removed 5 bases from V and 2 bases from J; junction bases left unmatched: 4. This CDR3 has 15 amino acids. CDR3 coding DNA: TGTGCCATCAGTCGGACTAGCGGATACACAGATACGCAGTATTTT. Translated: CAISRTSGYTDTQYF.

The gene calls are TRBV5-6 and TRBJ2-1; 7 bases agree with TRBD2. The trim removed 0 bases at V and 7 bases at J, leaving 4 bases unmatched. The CDR3 has 14 residues. From germline, CDR1 is SGHDT and CDR2 YYEEEE. The CDR3 region is CASSLGGSRNEQFF. The CDR3 nucleotides read TGTGCCAGCAGCTTGGGCGGGAGTCGAAATGAGCAGTTCTTC. Full variable domain (remainder filled in from reference TRBV5-6 and TRBJ2-1): DAGVTQSPTHLIKTRGQQVTLRCSPKSGHDTVSWYQQALGQGPQFIFQYYEEEERQRGNFPDRFSGHQFPNYSSELNVNALLLGDSALYLCASSLGGSRNEQFFGPGTRLTVL.

This clone was counted between two and nine times. The chain couples TRBV15 to TRBJ1-1; D not certain. Trimming removed 6 bases from V and 2 bases from J, with 4 bases in between. The CDR3 extends over 11 amino acids. Germline CDR1 reads LNHNV; CDR2 reads YYDKDF (reference sequence). The CDR3 sequence: CATRENTEAFF. The DNA for the CDR3 is TGTGCCACCAGGGAAAACACTGAAGCTTTCTTT.

CDR3 sequence (DNA): TGTGCCAGCAGCTTAATTAGGGGCGGCACCGGGGAGCTGTTTTTT. Amino acid sequence: CASSLIRGGTGELFF. The chain employs TRBV7-3 and TRBJ2-2, with D perhaps TRBD1 (5 bases). Trimming took off 1 base at V and 4 bases at J, with 10 bases between the two ends. The germline V gene encodes CDR1 SGHTA and CDR2 FQGTGA. CDR3 length: 15 amino acids.

The chain couples TRBV7-9 to TRBJ2-7; 7 bases fit TRBD1. The CDR3 extends over 16 amino acids. Germline-derived CDR1 and CDR2 are SEHNR and FQNEAQ (reference sequence). J was trimmed by 7 bases and V by 0 bases; bases with no gene match: 12. CDR3 in amino acids: CASSLAAGTELREQYF. The CDR3 bases are TGTGCCAGCAGCTTAGCGGCCGGGACAGAGCTTCGGGAGCAGTACTTC.

Regarding this clone: The junction differs from germline at one of its ends, possibly a read error. The identical CDR3 is also encoded by other nucleotide sequences in the sample. The chain recombines TRBV15 with TRBJ1-2; no reliable D call. The CDR3 covers 12 residues. Per germline, CDR1 LNHNV and CDR2 YYDKDF (reference sequence). The CDR3: CATSRDLGGGTF. The CDR3 DNA sequence: TGTGCCACAAGCAGAGATCTGGGAGGAGGAACCTTC.

V usage is TRBV5-6 and J usage is TRBJ2-1; D ambiguous. The CDR3 length is 13 residues. Looked up from germline, CDR1 is SGHDT and CDR2 is YYEEEE. V was clipped by 4 bases and J by 4 bases, with 9 bases between them. Here the CDR3 DNA reads TGTGCCAGCAGCCTTAGACGGTACAATGAGCAGTTCTTC. Protein product: CASSLRRYNEQFF.

The chain couples TRBV10-3 to TRBJ2-1; D uncertain. This CDR3 is built from 14 residues. The V and J ends lost 0 bases and 5 bases respectively, with 8 bases between them. Germline CDR1 ENHRY, CDR2 SYGVKD. CDR3 residues: CAISESWQNNEQFF. The CDR3 nucleotides are TGTGCCATCAGTGAGTCCTGGCAGAACAATGAGCAGTTCTTC.